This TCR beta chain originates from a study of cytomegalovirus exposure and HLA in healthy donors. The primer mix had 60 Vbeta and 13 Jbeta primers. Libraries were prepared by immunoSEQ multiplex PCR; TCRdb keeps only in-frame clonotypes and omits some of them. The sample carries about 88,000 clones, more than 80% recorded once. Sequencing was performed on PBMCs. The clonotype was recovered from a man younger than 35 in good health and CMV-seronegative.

In DNA form, the CDR3 reads TGTGCCAGCACGGGGGGGAATGGCTATGGCTACACCTTC. This codes for CASTGGNGYGYTF. The chain links TRBV7-9 to TRBJ1-2, with D possibly being TRBD1 (5 bases). In germline, CDR1 is SEHNR, CDR2 FQNEAQ (reference sequence). The germline V and J ends were trimmed by 7 bases and 4 bases, with 13 bases remaining between them. CDR3 length: 13 residues.